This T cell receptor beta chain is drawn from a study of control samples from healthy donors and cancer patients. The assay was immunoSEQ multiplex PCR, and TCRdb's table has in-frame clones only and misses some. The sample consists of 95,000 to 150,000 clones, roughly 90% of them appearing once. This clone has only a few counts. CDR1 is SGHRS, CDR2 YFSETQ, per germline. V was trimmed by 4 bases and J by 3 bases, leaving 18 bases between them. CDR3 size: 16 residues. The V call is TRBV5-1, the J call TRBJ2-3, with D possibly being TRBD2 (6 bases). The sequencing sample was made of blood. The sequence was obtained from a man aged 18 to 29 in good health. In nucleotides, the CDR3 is TGCGCCAGCAGCCCCGTGGACCCGGGGGAGACAGATACGCAGTATTTT. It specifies CASSPVDPGETDTQYF.